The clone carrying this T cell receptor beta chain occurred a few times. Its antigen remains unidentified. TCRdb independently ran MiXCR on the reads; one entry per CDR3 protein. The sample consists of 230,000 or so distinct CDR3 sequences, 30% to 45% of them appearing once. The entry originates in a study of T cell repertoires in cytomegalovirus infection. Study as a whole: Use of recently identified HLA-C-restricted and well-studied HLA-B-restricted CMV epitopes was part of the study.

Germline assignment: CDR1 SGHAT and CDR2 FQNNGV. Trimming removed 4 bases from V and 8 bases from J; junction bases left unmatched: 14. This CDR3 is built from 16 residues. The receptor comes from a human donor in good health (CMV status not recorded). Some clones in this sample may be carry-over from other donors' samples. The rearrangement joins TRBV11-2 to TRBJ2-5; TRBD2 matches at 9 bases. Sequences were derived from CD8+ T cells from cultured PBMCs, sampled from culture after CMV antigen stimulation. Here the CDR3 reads CASSSLSSGRLGTQYF. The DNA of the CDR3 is TGTGCCAGCAGCTCCCTCTCCAGCGGGAGGCTAGGTACCCAGTACTTC.